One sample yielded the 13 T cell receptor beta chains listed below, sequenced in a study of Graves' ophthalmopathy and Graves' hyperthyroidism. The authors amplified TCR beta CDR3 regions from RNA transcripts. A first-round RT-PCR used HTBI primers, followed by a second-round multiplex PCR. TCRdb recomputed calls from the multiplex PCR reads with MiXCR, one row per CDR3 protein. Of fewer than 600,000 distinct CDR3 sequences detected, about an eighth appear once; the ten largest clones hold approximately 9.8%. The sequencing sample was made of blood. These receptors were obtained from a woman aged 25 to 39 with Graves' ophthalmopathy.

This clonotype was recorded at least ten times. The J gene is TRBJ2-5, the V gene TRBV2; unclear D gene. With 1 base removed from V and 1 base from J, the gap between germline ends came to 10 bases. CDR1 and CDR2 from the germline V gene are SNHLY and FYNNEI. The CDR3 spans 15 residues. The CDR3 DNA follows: TGTGCCAGCAGTGAAGGTGGGCAGCTCCAAGAGACCCAGTACTTC. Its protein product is CASSEGGQLQETQYF.

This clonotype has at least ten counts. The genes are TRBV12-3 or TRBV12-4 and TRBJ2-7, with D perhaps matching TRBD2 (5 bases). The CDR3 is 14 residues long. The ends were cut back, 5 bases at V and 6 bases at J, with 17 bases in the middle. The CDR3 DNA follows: TGTGCCAGCAGTCCGGACTGGAGGTCTGGCGAGCAGTACTTC. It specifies CASSPDWRSGEQYF.

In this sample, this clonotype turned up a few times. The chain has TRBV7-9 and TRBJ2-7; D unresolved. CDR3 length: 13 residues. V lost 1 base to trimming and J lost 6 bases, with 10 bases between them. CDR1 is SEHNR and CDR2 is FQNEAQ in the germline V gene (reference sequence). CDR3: CASSLVAFAEQYF. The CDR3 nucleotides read TGTGCCAGCAGCTTAGTCGCTTTTGCCGAGCAGTACTTC.

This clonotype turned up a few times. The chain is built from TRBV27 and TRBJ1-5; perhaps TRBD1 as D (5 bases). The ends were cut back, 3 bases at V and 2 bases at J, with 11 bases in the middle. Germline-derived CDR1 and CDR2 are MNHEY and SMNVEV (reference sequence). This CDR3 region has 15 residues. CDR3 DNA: TGTGCCAGCAGTTTCCGGGGCGACGGCAATCAGCCCCAGCATTTT. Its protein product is CASSFRGDGNQPQHF.

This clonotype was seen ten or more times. The CDR3 region has the DNA TGTGCCGGGGACTTAATCCAAGAGACCCAGTACTTC. Amino acid sequence: CAGDLIQETQYF. The chain uses TRBV6-2 or TRBV6-3 and TRBJ2-5; tentatively, D is TRBD2 (6 bases). The germline V gene has CDR1 MNHEY and CDR2 SVGEGT. V was shortened by 11 bases and J by 1 base, with 11 bases between the two germline ends. This CDR3 comprises 12 residues.

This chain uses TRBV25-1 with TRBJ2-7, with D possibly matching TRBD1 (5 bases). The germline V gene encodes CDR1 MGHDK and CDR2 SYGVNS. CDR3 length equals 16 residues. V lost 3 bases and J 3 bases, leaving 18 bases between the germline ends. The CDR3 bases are TGTGCCAGCAGTGACACGACCACAGGACCGTTCTACGAGCAGTACTTC. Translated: CASSDTTTGPFYEQYF.

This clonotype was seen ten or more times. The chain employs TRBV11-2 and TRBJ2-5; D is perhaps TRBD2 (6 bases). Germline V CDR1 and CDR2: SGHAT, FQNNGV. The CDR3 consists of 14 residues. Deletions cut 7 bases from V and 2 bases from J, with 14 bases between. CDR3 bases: TGTGCCAGCACCCCACCGGGACTGCAAGAGACCCAGTACTTC. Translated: CASTPPGLQETQYF.

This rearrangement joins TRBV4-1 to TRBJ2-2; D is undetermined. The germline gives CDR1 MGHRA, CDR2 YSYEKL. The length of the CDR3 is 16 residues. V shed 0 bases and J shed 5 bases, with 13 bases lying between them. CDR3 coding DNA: TGCGCCAGCAGCCAAGATAGGAGCCTTAATACCGGGGAGCTGTTTTTT. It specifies CASSQDRSLNTGELFF.

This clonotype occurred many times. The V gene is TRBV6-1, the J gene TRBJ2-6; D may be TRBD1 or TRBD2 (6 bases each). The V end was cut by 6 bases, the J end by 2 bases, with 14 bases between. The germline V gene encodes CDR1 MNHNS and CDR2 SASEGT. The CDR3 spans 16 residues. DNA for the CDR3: TGTGCCAGCAGAGATATAGGGGGGCCTGGGGCCAACGTCCTGACTTTC. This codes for CASRDIGGPGANVLTF.

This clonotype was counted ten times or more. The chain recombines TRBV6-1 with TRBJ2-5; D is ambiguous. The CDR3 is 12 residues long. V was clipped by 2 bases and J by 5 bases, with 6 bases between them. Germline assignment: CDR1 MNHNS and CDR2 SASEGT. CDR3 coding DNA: TGTGCCAGCAGTGAAATGTGGGAGACCCAGTACTTC. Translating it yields CASSEMWETQYF.

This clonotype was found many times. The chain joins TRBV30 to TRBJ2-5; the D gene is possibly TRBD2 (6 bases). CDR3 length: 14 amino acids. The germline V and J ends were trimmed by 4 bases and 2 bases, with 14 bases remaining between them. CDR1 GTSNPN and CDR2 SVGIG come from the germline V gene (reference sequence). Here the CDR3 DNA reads TGTGCCTGGATTGAGGCGGGAAGACAAGAGACCCAGTACTTC. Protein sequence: CAWIEAGRQETQYF.

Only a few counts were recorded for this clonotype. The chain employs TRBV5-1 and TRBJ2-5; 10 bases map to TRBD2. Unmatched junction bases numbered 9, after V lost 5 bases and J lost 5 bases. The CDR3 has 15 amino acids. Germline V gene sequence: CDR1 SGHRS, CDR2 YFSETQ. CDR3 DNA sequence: TGCGCCAGCAGTTCAGGACTAGCGGAGTGGGAGACCCAGTACTTC. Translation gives CASSSGLAEWETQYF.

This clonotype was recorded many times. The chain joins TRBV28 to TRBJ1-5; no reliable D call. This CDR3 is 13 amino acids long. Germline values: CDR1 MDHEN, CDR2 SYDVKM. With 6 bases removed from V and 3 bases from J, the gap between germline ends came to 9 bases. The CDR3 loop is CASRPGHNQPQHF. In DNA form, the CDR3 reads TGTGCCAGCAGACCGGGCCACAATCAGCCCCAGCATTTT.